The TCR beta chain under discussion was sequenced for a study of shared clonotypes between healthy human individuals (dated by TCRdb to the early 2020s). With regard to the full study: Three men and a couple of women, aged 18 to 49 years, made up the cohort. For each donor, CD4 naive and CD4 memory were each run on three plates, CD8 naive on two plates, and CD8 memory on one plate. To estimate repertoire size and how much clonotype sharing occurs between individuals, the study deeply sequenced the blood TCR repertoires of roughly 5 healthy adults. To increase sequencing depth and limit assay-specific biases, TCR repertoire library preparation and sequencing were carried out by different laboratories using diverse techniques. Per donor, leukapheresis produced somewhere between about 0.8 and 9 billion PBMCs. Broad study findings and their caveats: Estimated clonotype richness was generally larger for naive than for memory subsets. Sampling was restricted to blood, and TCR repertoires in tissue are likely to differ from TCR repertoires in blood. Across a handful of donors, roughly 5.1% of naive CD4, approximately 3.6% of naive CD8, approximately 2.5% of memory CD4, and approximately 0.4% of memory CD8 clonotypes were shared. Compared with non-shared clonotypes, clonotypes shared by all four sorted-subset donors had higher generation probabilities. The genetic and exposure-history diversity represented was limited by the small number of donors. Incomplete sequencing was indicated by rarefaction of sorted-subset datasets, despite the large sequencing depth. Pairwise subsampling indicated that sequencing depth was expected to affect the degree of clonotype sharing among donors.

Note on this clone: Its antigen target is currently unknown. It has no much larger one-base neighbor in the sample; base qualities were not kept.

Via the germline V gene, CDR1 is MDHEN and CDR2 SYDVKM. V lost 5 bases and J lost 4 bases; the stretch between them is 11 bases long. There are 13 amino acids in the CDR3, from cysteine to phenylalanine inclusive. The CDR3 DNA has 39 bases and is translated from base 1. Donors were healthy HIV-negative adults with no recently reported acute infections or vaccinations. Every donor was a Caucasian adult residing in Nashville, Tennessee, USA. CD8 memory samples were composed of magnetically selected CD45RO+ cells combined with CCR7-negative CD45RA+ effector memory (TemRA) cells. After blood collection by leukapheresis, PBMCs were isolated using Ficoll-Histopaque density gradient centrifugation and then cryopreserved in the vapor phase of liquid nitrogen. Purity and quantity of every magnetically sorted T cell population were checked by analytical flow cytometry. Genomic DNA was isolated from each sorted fraction and quantified by UV absorbance on a Nanodrop 2000c.

Using the deep immunoSEQ assay, multiplex PCR amplified TCR CDR3 regions from genomic DNA. Extracted genomic DNA from each cell subset was spread evenly across all wells of several immunoSEQ 96-well plates, with each plate serving as a replicate. For sorted subsets, approximately 200 ng of genomic DNA, equivalent to 25,000 to 35,000 T cell genomes, went into each replicate PCR. The purified libraries were quantified using a Qubit 3.0 fluorometer, sized with a Bioanalyzer 2100, and then quantified again using the KAPA Library Quantification kit. Every immunoSEQ 96-well plate was sequenced on a dedicated single-read 150-cycle Illumina NextSeq 550 flow cell. The published analysis was carried out like this. Because the immunoSEQ output held only junctional sequences and lacked quality scores, the filtering could not match the filtering applied to full-length reads. Sequences were annotated with PyIR, a Python wrapper for IgBLAST v1.9, using IMGT germline references to assign V/J genes and CDR3. Reads with weak V/J assignments (E-value above 1e-6), missing CDR3, stop codons, out-of-frame junctions, or ambiguous translated residues were removed. V3J clonotypes were defined by identical inferred V gene, J gene, and CDR3 amino acid sequence. To compute the percentage overlap between repertoires, the number of shared unique clonotypes was divided by the size of the smaller repertoire. Repertoire richness was assessed with RTK rarefaction, the Chao1 estimator, and Recon v2.1 estimates of unobserved clonotypes. Generation probabilities for all TCRbeta clonotypes obtained by the gDNA method from a few donors were computed using OLGA. TCRdb provides this immuneACCESS table in a form limited to in-frame rearrangements. Some clones are lacking; in checked studies, under half of them reflect an unresolved V gene, and why the rest are absent is not known. That table supplies the V and J calls and clone size; D and trimming were determined from the DNA. The sample profile shows approximately 710,000 clones; 80% to 95% of them were found once. The top ten clonotypes cover around a third of the sample.

The receptor was isolated from a man between 18 and 29 years old in good health. Some clones in this sample may be carry-over from other donors' samples. Recombination linked TRBV28 to TRBJ1-1; the D gene is unclear. Sequencing input: memory CD8+ T cells from PBMCs. Taken with the paper, the label for cell subset or site translates to: CD45RO+ cells pooled with CCR7-negative TemRA cells. The DNA is TGTGCCAGCAGTCTTAACAGTTTCACTGAAGCTTTCTTT. The resulting protein is CASSLNSFTEAFF.